This T cell receptor (beta chain) stems from a study of T-cell memory formation after mild COVID-19. This clonotype was detected only a few times. Its antigen remains unidentified. Findings and caveats of the study: There was a balanced CD4/CD8 profile in clones contracting day 15 to 85, and later expanders leaned CD4+. Among clones peaking at day 37 in the second wave, SARS-CoV-2 specificity remained unconfirmed. Of the contracting clones, CD4+ ones lay mainly in CM and EM, and CD8+ ones in EMRA.

In TCRdb, the 5' RACE reads were re-called with MiXCR into one record per CDR3 protein. Among some 200,000 distinct CDR3 sequences, just over 9.5% were seen once, and the ten largest hold 3.5% to 4%. The sequence derives from a young man who had mild COVID-19 (a few samples of this study predate the infection). Cell type and time point are not known. What was sequenced was PBMCs or a T cell subset sorted from them (not recorded which).

The CDR3 nucleotides are TGCAGTGCCGAAAGTAGGCTTGGAAACACCATATATTTT. It yields the protein CSAESRLGNTIYF. V gene TRBV20-1 combines with J gene TRBJ1-3; unclear D gene. The length of the CDR3 is 13 residues. Trimming removed 6 bases at V and 3 bases at J, with 12 bases between. Per the germline V gene, CDR1 is DFQATT and CDR2 is SNEGSKA (reference sequence).